This T cell receptor beta chain was observed in a study of cytomegalovirus exposure and HLA in healthy donors. Overall study: The roughly 110 validation repertoires were produced on the same platform as the 700 or so repertoires of the first cohort. This was reported in a later analysis.

The study drew the donors from its roughly 120-subject validation cohort, separate from the approximately 700-subject first cohort. Whole-study results and caveats: The study put some 150 TCR beta chains on its list as cytomegalovirus-associated.

CDR1 is GTSNPN, CDR2 SVGIG, per germline (reference sequence). V shed 2 bases and J shed 6 bases, with 11 bases lying between them. This CDR3 spans 13 amino acids. The assay was immunoSEQ multiplex PCR, and TCRdb's table has in-frame clones only and misses some. The top ten clones hold roughly 10% of a sample with 150,000 to 200,000 clones, about four fifths of them seen once. About this clone: Its antigen is unknown.

The sequenced material came from PBMCs. The chain employs TRBV30 and TRBJ1-5; no clear D. The source is a man aged 25-45 years in good health and CMV-seropositive. The CDR3 loop reads CAWSRTDTQPQHF. The CDR3 DNA reads as TGTGCCTGGAGTAGAACAGATACTCAGCCCCAGCATTTT.